This TCR beta chain came from a study of blood T cell repertoires in COVID-19. Study at large: Spain, Italy and the United States supplied samples that represented acute and convalescent COVID-19.

Clinical histories supplied by participants themselves formed the basis of cohort assignment. Libraries were prepared by immunoSEQ multiplex PCR; TCRdb keeps only in-frame clonotypes and omits some of them. This sample has 200,000 to 250,000 clones, with about four fifths found just once. Per germline, CDR1 MDHEN and CDR2 SYDVKM. The CDR3 covers 13 residues. The germline V and J ends were trimmed by 4 bases and 2 bases, with 6 bases remaining between them. The sequenced sample consisted of PBMCs or T cells enriched from blood (not recorded which). The rearrangement joins TRBV28 to TRBJ1-5; D may be TRBD1 (6 bases). This TCR was recovered from a middle-aged woman who had recovered from COVID-19. CDR3 nucleotides: TGTGCCAGCAGTTCAGGGGGCAATCAGCCCCAGCATTTT. Translating it yields CASSSGGNQPQHF.